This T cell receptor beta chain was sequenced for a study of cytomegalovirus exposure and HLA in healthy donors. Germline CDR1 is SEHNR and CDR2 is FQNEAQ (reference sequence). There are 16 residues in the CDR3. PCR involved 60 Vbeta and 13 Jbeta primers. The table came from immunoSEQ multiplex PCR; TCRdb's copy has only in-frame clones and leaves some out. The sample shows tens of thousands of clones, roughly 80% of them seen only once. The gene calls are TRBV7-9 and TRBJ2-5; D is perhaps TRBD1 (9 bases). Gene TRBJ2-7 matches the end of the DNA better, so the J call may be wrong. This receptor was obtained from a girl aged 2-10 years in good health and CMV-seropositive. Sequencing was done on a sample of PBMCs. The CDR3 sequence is CASSLVAGQGSYEQYF. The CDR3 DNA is TGTGCCAGCAGCTTAGTAGCGGGACAGGGATCCTACGAGCAGTACTTC.